This T cell receptor beta chain stems from a study of neoadjuvant anti-PD-1 for oral cavity cancer. Overall study context: Patients mostly received three to four biweekly nivolumab doses at 3 mg/kg before surgery. Around day 43, patients without progression received a fourth nivolumab dose before surgery.

Stage II-IVA oral cavity squamous cell carcinoma was new and untreated by systemic or radiation therapy. Here immunoSEQ multiplex PCR was the method, and the copy in TCRdb shows in-frame clones only, minus some. The sample has under 7,500 clones, around 60% seen once. This CDR3 spans 14 amino acids. Germline values: CDR1 MRHNA, CDR2 SNTAGT. The trim removed 3 bases at V and 1 base at J, leaving 2 bases unmatched. The TCR sequence derives from a person between 35 and 79 years old with oral cavity squamous cell carcinoma. The specimen was tumor tissue, collected before nivolumab (anti-PD-1) treatment. V and J are TRBV6-4 and TRBJ1-1; 7 bases match TRBD1. This CDR3 reads CASSEGTANTEAFF. CDR3 in DNA: TGTGCCAGCAGTGAAGGGACAGCGAACACTGAAGCTTTCTTT.